The source of this T cell receptor (beta chain) is a study of blood T cell repertoires in COVID-19. Background on the study: Samples came from the United States, Italy and Spain, spanning acute and convalescent COVID-19. T cells, B-cell-depleted T cells, or PBMCs supplied cDNA or gDNA.

Source study methods: Amplification of reference gene primers provided the estimated nucleated cell counts. The data were produced by immunoSEQ multiplex PCR, yet TCRdb's version contains in-frame clones alone and is incomplete. That table supplies the V and J calls and clone size; D and trimming were determined from the DNA. This table holds some 270,000 clones, 84% found once. This clone was counted only a few times. V lost 2 bases, J lost 2 bases, and 5 bases stayed unmatched. This CDR3 region has 16 residues. Germline CDR1 is SGHTA and CDR2 is FQGNSA. This clonotype was sampled from a woman in her thirties or forties who had recovered from COVID-19. Sequencing used peripheral blood. The V gene is TRBV7-2, the J gene TRBJ2-2, with 7 bases aligning to TRBD2. CDR3 nucleotide sequence: TGTGCCAGCAGCTTAAGGGCGGGGGACAACACCGGGGAGCTGTTTTTT. This codes for CASSLRAGDNTGELFF.